In this sample, the clone carrying this TCR beta chain turned up once. The data were obtained in a study of OX40 agonist ivuxolimab in advanced cancers. Study details: Patients enrolled in dose escalation were diagnosed with hepatocellular carcinoma, melanoma, renal cell or head and neck cancer. About 40% of patients had received prior checkpoint inhibitor therapy.

The V gene end was trimmed by 2 bases and the J gene end by 2 bases; junction bases not matched to a gene: 0. CDR1 SGHRS and CDR2 YFSETQ come from the germline V gene. This CDR3 region has 15 residues. Some clones are missing from TCRdb's copy, which holds only in-frame ones; the method was immunoSEQ multiplex PCR. The sample lists around 76,000 clones, almost 85% occurring once. The receptor comes from an adult with an advanced solid tumor such as melanoma, head and neck, liver or kidney cancer. This material consisted of CD4+ or CD8+ T cells sorted from blood, taken in a trial of the OX40 agonist ivuxolimab. This chain links TRBV5-1 with TRBJ2-1; 11 nucleotides line up with TRBD2. Here the CDR3 DNA reads TGCGCCAGCAGCTTTAGCGGGGGGGCCTACAATGAGCAGTTCTTC. Translating gives CASSFSGGAYNEQFF.